This TCR beta chain was recorded in a study of T cells in Graves' hyperthyroidism and ophthalmopathy. About the study: Peripheral blood was secured at the point of initial diagnosis, before any treatment.

Template material for amplifying TCR beta CDR3 regions consisted of RNA transcripts. The HTBI primer set served for first-round RT-PCR of the TCR CDR3. TCRdb reprocessed the multiplex PCR reads with MiXCR, giving one entry per CDR3 protein. Here the sample spans 500,000 to 550,000 distinct CDR3 sequences, 15% to 20% being singletons. Germline-derived CDR1 and CDR2 are MDHEN and SYDVKM. The CDR3 sequence is 15 residues long. V lost 6 bases, J lost 6 bases, and 10 bases stayed unmatched. The chain has TRBV28 and TRBJ2-2; 7 bases are shared with TRBD2. Sequenced: blood. The receptor was isolated from a man aged 40-49 years with Graves' ophthalmopathy. CDR3 nucleotide sequence: TGTGCCAGCAGCTCTGGGGGGGTGTCCGCCGGGGAGCTGTTTTTT. Its translation is CASSSGGVSAGELFF.